This TCR beta chain is drawn from a study of CD8+ T cells in alopecia areata. Overall study context: Treated patients swallowed 5 to 10 mg of oral tofacitinib twice daily. Regarding the study as a whole: Relative to normal scalp, lesional scalp, especially alopecia totalis/universalis, showed higher clonality.

V trimming: 2 bases; J trimming: 3 bases; junction bases outside the gene matches: 13. This CDR3 contains 18 residues. Germline V lookup: CDR1 MGHRA, CDR2 YSYEKL. The sample's treatment: oral pan-JAK inhibitor, 5-10 mg twice daily. Researchers took lesional scalp punch biopsies and peripheral blood from people who were alopecia areata patients. The sample holds a few counts of this clone. Antigen unknown. Following RNA extraction, reverse transcription yielded cDNA that acted as the sequencing template. Clones were read by immunoSEQ multiplex PCR, and TCRdb kept only the in-frame ones, dropping some. The sample lists 150,000 to 200,000 clones, around 50% occurring once.

The receptor comes from a human donor with alopecia areata. The V call is TRBV4-1, the J call TRBJ1-1; 9 bases are a match to TRBD1. The sample was CD8+ T cells sorted from blood, taken at week 24, from a patient treated with tofacitinib. DNA of the CDR3: TGCGCCAGCAGCCAATTAATTGGGCTCCGGGACAGGGACACTGAAGCTTTCTTT. The encoded protein is CASSQLIGLRDRDTEAFF.